Listed here are 31 T cell receptor beta chains from one sample, sequenced in a study of OX40 agonist ivuxolimab in advanced cancers. Data came from immunoSEQ multiplex PCR; TCRdb stores just in-frame clones and leaves some out. The repertoire includes 85,000 to 100,000 clones, roughly nine tenths of them detected once, and around 0.32% sits in the top ten. Sample: CD4+ or CD8+ T cells sorted from blood, taken in a trial of the OX40 agonist ivuxolimab. The receptors stem from an adult with an advanced solid tumor such as melanoma, head and neck, liver or kidney cancer.

The V gene is TRBV7-9, the J gene TRBJ2-1, with 8 bases fitting TRBD1. Losses at the gene ends were 3 bases for V and 5 bases for J; bases not matched to a gene: 9. The germline CDR1 and CDR2 sequences are SEHNR and FQNEAQ (reference sequence). The CDR3 has 16 residues. CDR3 coding DNA: TGTGCCAGCAGCTTGGCCACCGGGACAGGCAACAATGAGCAGTTCTTC. Its translation: CASSLATGTGNNEQFF.

The chain couples TRBV11-2 to TRBJ2-7; 10 bases match TRBD2. The junction had 5 bases not matched to a gene; V was cut back by 4 bases and J by 2 bases. CDR1 SGHAT and CDR2 FQNNGV come from the germline V gene. The CDR3 has 15 amino acids. The CDR3 DNA sequence: TGTGCCAGCAGCTGGACTAGCGGAGGGGCCTACGAGCAGTACTTC. As protein: CASSWTSGGAYEQYF.

The chain recombines TRBV19 with TRBJ2-5; D may be TRBD1 (6 bases). The J call is in doubt because the DNA end fits TRBJ2-7 better. This CDR3 is built from 14 residues. Germline V gene data show CDR1 as LNHDA and CDR2 as SQIVND (reference sequence). CDR3: CASSMRRDIYEQYF. As DNA, the CDR3 is TGTGCCAGTAGTATGCGTCGGGACATCTACGAGCAGTACTTC.

The CDR3 spells CASSTPGRSVNEQFF. In DNA form, the CDR3 reads TGTGCCAGCAGTACTCCGGGACGTTCAGTGAATGAGCAGTTCTTC. V gene TRBV28 combines with J gene TRBJ2-1; either TRBD1 or TRBD2 may fit D (5 bases each). Germline loops: CDR1 MDHEN, CDR2 SYDVKM. Trimming cost V 5 bases and J 7 bases, with 18 bases left between them. The CDR3 contains 15 residues. Full variable domain (rest looked up from reference TRBV28 and TRBJ2-1): DVKVTQSSRYLVKRTGEKVFLECVQDMDHENMFWYRQDPGLGLRLIYFSYDVKMKEKGDIPEGYSVSREKKERFSLILESASTNQTSMYLCASSTPGRSVNEQFFGPGTRLTVL.

The genes are TRBV5-1 and TRBJ2-7, with 9 bases identical to TRBD1. CDR1 is SGHRS, CDR2 YFSETQ, per germline. Trimming took 0 bases from V and 4 from J; bases not matched to a gene: 5. This CDR3 spans 15 amino acids. As DNA, the CDR3 is TGCGCCAGCAGCTTGGGGCCGGGACAGGGTTACGAGCAGTACTTC. It specifies CASSLGPGQGYEQYF.

The J gene is TRBJ1-1, the V gene TRBV19, with 7 bases aligning to TRBD1. There are 16 residues in the CDR3. CDR1 is LNHDA and CDR2 is SQIVND in the germline V gene (reference sequence). After removal of 7 bases from V and 1 base from J, the junction contained 12 bases not matched to a gene. Here the CDR3 reads CASKSDRRNPNTEAFF. The CDR3, as DNA: TGTGCCAGTAAGTCGGACAGGCGCAACCCGAACACTGAAGCTTTCTTT.

The chain combines TRBV14 with TRBJ1-1; 9 bases are shared with TRBD1. Germline trimming cut 5 bases from V and 4 bases from J; bases unmatched to any gene: 2. The germline gives CDR1 SGHDN, CDR2 FVKESK. The CDR3 extends over 13 amino acids. For the CDR3, the DNA is TGTGCCAGCAGCGGACAGGGGATCACTGAAGCTTTCTTT. Amino acids: CASSGQGITEAFF.

The chain employs TRBV5-4 and TRBJ2-1, with 12 bases matching TRBD2. Germline CDR1 reads SGHNT; CDR2 reads YYREEE (reference sequence). The CDR3 loop spans 15 amino acids. Trimming at V came to 4 bases and at J to 5 bases, leaving 4 bases not matched to a gene. The CDR3 DNA sequence: TGTGCCAGCAGCCCTAGCGGGAGGGGAAACAATGAGCAGTTCTTC. Its translation is CASSPSGRGNNEQFF. The variable domain in full, with the rest retrieved from reference TRBV5-4 and TRBJ2-1, is ETGVTQSPTHLIKTRGQQVTLRCSSQSGHNTVSWYQQALGQGPQFIFQYYREEENGRGNFPPRFSGLQFPNYSSELNVNALELDDSALYLCASSPSGRGNNEQFFGPGTRLTVL.

The chain carries TRBV5-4 and TRBJ1-1, with TRBD1 as a possible D gene (5 bases). The germline gives CDR1 SGHNT, CDR2 YYREEE (reference sequence). Trimming removed 3 bases from V and 5 bases from J, with 11 bases in between. CDR3 length equals 13 residues. The CDR3 nucleotides read TGTGCCAGCAGCTCGCAGGGAGGGACTGAAGCTTTCTTT. Its protein is CASSSQGGTEAFF. Full variable domain (missing parts from reference TRBV5-4 and TRBJ1-1): ETGVTQSPTHLIKTRGQQVTLRCSSQSGHNTVSWYQQALGQGPQFIFQYYREEENGRGNFPPRFSGLQFPNYSSELNVNALELDDSALYLCASSSQGGTEAFFGQGTRLTVV.

This clone was picked up one time. The V and J genes are TRBV19 and TRBJ2-5, with a possible D match to TRBD1 (5 bases). Germline CDR1 and CDR2: LNHDA and SQIVND (reference sequence). The CDR3 is made up of 14 amino acids. V was cut by 6 bases and J by 4 bases, with 15 bases left in between. The CDR3 is CASSGQTQGETQYF. The CDR3 DNA sequence: TGTGCCAGTAGCGGGCAGACCCAGGGAGAGACCCAGTACTTC.

V is TRBV6-6 and J is TRBJ2-7, with D possibly being TRBD1 or TRBD2 (6 bases each). V lost 2 bases, J lost 2 bases, and 7 bases lay in between. Germline V gene data show CDR1 as MNHNY and CDR2 as SVGAGI (reference sequence). The CDR3 totals 13 residues. CDR3 DNA: TGTGCCAGCAGTTACGGGGGGCCCTACGAGCAGTACTTC. Protein product: CASSYGGPYEQYF.

V is TRBV30 and J is TRBJ2-7, with D unresolved. Trimming shortened V by 0 bases and J by 2 bases, and 14 bases separated the two germline ends. CDR3 length: 15 amino acids. Per the germline V gene, CDR1 is GTSNPN and CDR2 is SVGIG (reference sequence). As DNA, the CDR3 is TGTGCCTGGAGTGTCGGACGGGTCCTAACCTACGAGCAGTACTTC. Protein: CAWSVGRVLTYEQYF.

The chain combines TRBV5-6 with TRBJ1-2, with no clear D. In germline, CDR1 is SGHDT, CDR2 YYEEEE. The CDR3 is 13 amino acids. V lost 2 bases and J 4 bases, leaving 9 bases between the germline ends. The CDR3 spells CASSFRPSYGYTF. DNA for the CDR3: TGTGCCAGCAGCTTCCGGCCCTCCTATGGCTACACCTTC.

The V and J genes are TRBV5-4 and TRBJ2-3, with a possible D match to TRBD2 (5 bases). CDR1 is SGHNT, CDR2 YYREEE, per germline (reference sequence). This CDR3 spans 16 amino acids. V gave up 0 bases and J gave up 0 bases, with 11 bases separating them. In DNA, the CDR3 is TGTGCCAGCAGCTTGGTAAGCCAGCGGAGCACAGATACGCAGTATTTT. This codes for CASSLVSQRSTDTQYF.

The genes are TRBV5-1 and TRBJ2-7; 12 bases are shared with TRBD2. The trim removed 4 bases at V and 6 bases at J, leaving 8 bases unmatched. There are 15 residues in the CDR3. The germline CDR1 and CDR2 sequences are SGHRS and YFSETQ. The DNA for the CDR3 is TGCGCCAGCAGCCCCCGGACTAGCGGGATACTCGAGCAGTACTTC. It yields the protein CASSPRTSGILEQYF. Supplemented by reference TRBV5-1 and TRBJ2-7, the full variable domain reads KAGVTQTPRYLIKTRGQQVTLSCSPISGHRSVSWYQQTPGQGLQFLFEYFSETQRNKGNFPGRFSGRQFSNSRSEMNVSTLELGDSALYLCASSPRTSGILEQYFGPGTRLTVT.

The V and J genes are TRBV29-1 and TRBJ2-1; 11 positions agree with TRBD2. CDR1 is SQVTM and CDR2 is ANQGSEA in the germline V gene. This CDR3 has 13 residues. V was pared by 5 bases and J by 10 bases, with 7 bases of the junction left unmatched. CDR3: CSVRLAGTWEQFF. The CDR3 DNA follows: TGCAGCGTTCGACTAGCGGGGACTTGGGAGCAGTTCTTC.

The chain combines TRBV5-8 with TRBJ2-2, with D possibly matching TRBD1 (6 bases). This CDR3 spans 13 amino acids. Trimming left V 2 bases short and J 6 bases short, with 8 bases between. The germline V gene encodes CDR1 SGHTS and CDR2 YDEGEE. The CDR3 sequence: CASSLQGPGELFF. The DNA of the CDR3 is TGTGCCAGCAGCTTACAGGGTCCCGGGGAGCTGTTTTTT. The entire variable domain, with the rest obtained from reference TRBV5-8 and TRBJ2-2, is as follows: EAGVTQSPTHLIKTRGQQATLRCSPISGHTSVYWYQQALGLGLQFLLWYDEGEERNRGNFPPRFSGRQFPNYSSELNVNALELEDSALYLCASSLQGPGELFFGEGSRLTVL.

The chain carries TRBV12-1 and TRBJ2-5; the table names TRBD2, a call not compared with the DNA. TRBV12-1 is a known pseudogene. This CDR3 region has 14 residues. The CDR3 sequence: CASSFVAGEETQYF. The CDR3 coding sequence is TGTGCCAGCAGCTTTGTAGCGGGAGAGGAGACCCAGTACTTC.

The rearrangement uses TRBV19 and TRBJ1-2; D unclear. Trimming stripped 6 bases from V and 5 bases from J, with 13 bases between. This CDR3 region has 13 residues. CDR1 is LNHDA and CDR2 is SQIVND in the germline V gene (reference sequence). CDR3 sequence: CASSPPVAYGYTF. CDR3 DNA: TGTGCCAGTAGCCCCCCCGTAGCATATGGCTACACCTTC.

This clone was detected only a few times. CDR3 loop: CASSKTANTEAFF. The CDR3 bases are TGTGCCAGTAGTAAGACGGCGAACACTGAAGCTTTCTTT. The rearrangement joins TRBV19 to TRBJ1-1, with D unclear. Trimming shortened V by 4 bases and J by 1 base, and 7 bases separated the two germline ends. The V gene's germline CDR1 is LNHDA and CDR2 SQIVND (reference sequence). The CDR3 loop spans 13 amino acids.

This sequence joins TRBV2 and TRBJ2-3; unclear D gene. This CDR3 spans 13 amino acids. V was cut by 3 bases and J by 4 bases, with 8 bases left in between. Germline assignment: CDR1 SNHLY and CDR2 FYNNEI. The CDR3 here is CASSDVEADTQYF. CDR3 nucleotide sequence: TGTGCCAGCAGTGACGTAGAAGCAGATACGCAGTATTTT.

The chain couples TRBV2 to TRBJ2-3; 10 nucleotides match TRBD2. The germline CDR1 and CDR2 sequences are SNHLY and FYNNEI. V shed 8 bases, J shed 3 bases, and the junction held 8 bases outside the gene matches. The CDR3 is 15 amino acids. CDR3 coding DNA: TGTGCCAGCCGCTTAGCGGGAGGTTGGACAGATACGCAGTATTTT. Its translation is CASRLAGGWTDTQYF.

This chain uses TRBV19 with TRBJ2-4, with 11 bases matching TRBD1. CDR1 and CDR2 (germline): LNHDA, SQIVND (reference sequence). The length of the CDR3 is 14 residues. V lost 4 bases, J lost 6 bases, and 2 bases stayed unmatched. The CDR3 coding sequence is TGTGCCAGTAGTACCGGGACAGGGGGAAACATTCAGTACTTC. Its translation is CASSTGTGGNIQYF.

Comments on this clone: The junction departs from the called germline gene at one end, perhaps through a read error. V usage is TRBV4-3 and J usage is TRBJ2-7; 7 nucleotides align to TRBD1. The germline V gene has CDR1 LGHNA and CDR2 YSLEER. The CDR3 loop spans 15 amino acids. CDR3 loop: CASSALTGPSHEQYF. The CDR3 DNA reads TGCGCCAGCAGCGCCCTGACAGGGCCCTCCCACGAGCAGTACTTC.

J is TRBJ2-5 and V is TRBV7-6; 9 bases are a match to TRBD1. Per germline, CDR1 SGHVS and CDR2 FNYEAQ. The junction had 6 bases not matched to a gene; V was cut back by 5 bases and J by 2 bases. The CDR3 sequence is 15 residues long. The chain's CDR3 is CASSAGQGRQETQYF. CDR3 nucleotides: TGTGCCAGCAGCGCCGGACAGGGGCGGCAAGAGACCCAGTACTTC.

The V gene is TRBV5-8, the J gene TRBJ2-7; 8 bases line up with TRBD1. Trimming cost V 0 bases and J 0 bases; bases outside gene matches: 11. Germline assignment: CDR1 SGHTS and CDR2 YDEGEE. The CDR3 contains 18 residues. In DNA, the CDR3 is TGTGCCAGCAGCTTGGATCCGGACAGGGACCCTCCCTCCTACGAGCAGTACTTC. Translated: CASSLDPDRDPPSYEQYF. The full variable domain, completed using reference TRBV5-8 and TRBJ2-7, is EAGVTQSPTHLIKTRGQQATLRCSPISGHTSVYWYQQALGLGLQFLLWYDEGEERNRGNFPPRFSGRQFPNYSSELNVNALELEDSALYLCASSLDPDRDPPSYEQYFGPGTRLTVT.

This chain links TRBV23-1 with TRBJ2-5; no clear D gene. TRBV23-1 is flagged as an ORF with uncertain function. The CDR3 totals 18 residues. The V end lost 4 bases, the J end lost 1 base, and 22 bases lay between the germline ends. The CDR3 coding sequence is TGCGCCAGCAGTCTAGGGCAGGAGAATCCGATATTCCAAGAGACCCAGTACTTC. This sequence encodes CASSLGQENPIFQETQYF.

The genes are TRBV19 and TRBJ2-2; D not resolved. Trimming left V 7 bases short and J 2 bases short, with 8 bases between. CDR3 length: 13 amino acids. Germline assignment: CDR1 LNHDA and CDR2 SQIVND (reference sequence). The DNA for the CDR3 is TGTGCCAGTACCCCCTATAACACCGGGGAGCTGTTTTTT. It translates to CASTPYNTGELFF.

The chain combines TRBV4-3 with TRBJ1-2; TRBD1 agrees at 7 bases. The CDR3 extends over 14 amino acids. CDR1 is LGHNA and CDR2 is YSLEER in the germline V gene. V shed 3 bases and J 5 bases; nucleotides not matched to a gene: 6. The CDR3 DNA sequence: TGCGCCAGCAGCCAGGGGGACAGCTATTATGGCTACACCTTC. The encoded protein is CASSQGDSYYGYTF.

The rearrangement joins TRBV28 to TRBJ2-3, with TRBD1 as a possible D gene (5 bases). This CDR3 comprises 16 residues. CDR1 and CDR2 from the germline V gene are MDHEN and SYDVKM. With 5 bases removed from V and 0 bases from J, the gap between germline ends came to 15 bases. The CDR3: CASSPYPTASTDTQYF. The DNA of the CDR3 is TGTGCCAGCAGTCCTTATCCGACAGCTAGCACAGATACGCAGTATTTT.

V usage is TRBV11-1 and J usage is TRBJ2-7; 7 nucleotides match TRBD1. Germline CDR1 SGHAT, CDR2 FQDESV (reference sequence). This CDR3 comprises 16 residues. The V segment lost 5 bases and the J segment 3 bases; nucleotides outside the gene matches: 13. The CDR3 loop is CASSTRRTGPGYEQYF. CDR3 coding DNA: TGTGCCAGCAGCACGCGCCGGACAGGTCCAGGCTACGAGCAGTACTTC.